This TCR beta chain comes out of a study of CD8 T cells in ankylosing spondylitis. General observations from the study: Matched ankylosing spondylitis synovial fluid reportedly showed significant enrichment of disease-linked clones.

Worth noting for this clonotype: Its antigen is not identified.

Each CDR3 protein gets one entry after TCRdb re-called the 5' RACE reads with MiXCR. The sample consists of hundreds of thousands of distinct CDR3 sequences, 20% to 25% of them appearing once. The sequenced sample consisted of blood, either unsorted or a sorted T cell fraction (not recorded which). The TCR originated in a male donor with ankylosing spondylitis or in good health (not recorded which).

The CDR3 DNA is TGTGCCAGCAGCTTAGAGGGACTAGCGGGGGACACAGATACGCAGTATTTT. Translation: CASSLEGLAGDTDTQYF. This sequence joins TRBV11-2 and TRBJ2-3; 14 bases are shared with TRBD2. CDR1 SGHAT and CDR2 FQNNGV come from the germline V gene. V was pared by 0 bases and J by 2 bases, with 1 base of the junction left unmatched. This CDR3 comprises 17 residues.